Below, 17 T cell receptor beta chains from the same sample are listed, as sequenced in a study of blood T cells in healthy people across ages. Sample-barcoded 5' priming and a J-beta primer mix drove a second PCR of about 6 to 12 cycles. TCRdb processed the 5' RACE reads anew with MiXCR; each CDR3 protein has one entry. Of some 670,000 distinct CDR3 sequences in the sample, over 40% are singletons; the top ten hold 13%. The sequenced material came from blood. Source of these receptors: an elderly woman in good health.

This clonotype came up a few times. The chain couples TRBV9 to TRBJ2-1, with 13 positions matching TRBD2. The V gene end was trimmed by 0 bases and the J gene end by 14 bases; junction bases not matched to a gene: 8. The CDR3 has 15 residues. The germline gives CDR1 SGDLS, CDR2 YYNGEE. CDR3 region: CASSVGTSGGRIKFF. The DNA for the CDR3 is TGTGCCAGCAGCGTAGGGACTAGCGGGGGCCGAATTAAGTTCTTC.

The chain combines TRBV7-2 with TRBJ2-1; 10 bases are shared with TRBD2. The CDR3 is made up of 14 amino acids. CDR1 is SGHTA, CDR2 FQGNSA, per germline. With V trimmed by 6 bases and J by 8 bases, 7 bases remained unmatched. For the CDR3, the DNA is TGTGCCAGCAGTCTTAGCGGGGGGAACTATGAGCAGTTCTTC. Its translation is CASSLSGGNYEQFF.

In regard to this clonotype: This may come from a read error, since a much larger clone is one base off. This chain joins TRBV12-3 or TRBV12-4 and TRBJ2-7; weak D call: TRBD2 (6 bases). The CDR3 spans 13 residues. With 0 bases removed from V and 7 bases from J, the gap between germline ends came to 10 bases. CDR3 sequence (DNA): TGTGCCAGCAGTTTAGCAAGGGAGGATGAGCAGTACTTC. Translating gives CASSLAREDEQYF.

The CDR3 loop is CSVDLAPAETQFF. CDR3 nucleotide sequence: TGCAGCGTTGATCTTGCCCCTGCAGAGACCCAGTTCTTC. This rearrangement joins TRBV29-1 to TRBJ2-1; D not resolved. The CDR3 covers 13 residues. CDR1 and CDR2 (germline): SQVTM, ANQGSEA. Trimming left V 3 bases short and J 13 bases short, with 19 bases between.

This clonotype was observed many times. The gene calls are TRBV12-3 or TRBV12-4 and TRBJ2-7; 9 nucleotides agree with TRBD1. V dropped 2 bases and J dropped 0; count of bases not matched to a gene: 5. This CDR3 spans 16 amino acids. The DNA for the CDR3 is TGTGCCAGCAGTTTAAATAGGGGACAGGGCTCCTACGAGCAGTACTTC. Protein product: CASSLNRGQGSYEQYF.

This chain connects TRBV2 to TRBJ2-5; 7 bases map to TRBD1. Germline-derived CDR1 and CDR2 are SNHLY and FYNNEI. The J segment lost 11 bases and the V segment lost 7 bases, leaving 25 bases of the junction unmatched. This CDR3 comprises 17 residues. CDR3 DNA: TGTGCCAGCACCTTTGGTCTTAGGGACAGATTTTACAATGAGCAGTACTTC. Its protein product is CASTFGLRDRFYNEQYF.

The chain joins TRBV20-1 to TRBJ2-3; D is ambiguous. The CDR3 extends over 13 amino acids. The V and J ends lost 2 bases and 2 bases respectively, with 8 bases between them. Per germline, CDR1 DFQATT and CDR2 SNEGSKA (reference sequence). This CDR3 reads CSARHPDTDTQYF. The CDR3 region has the DNA TGCAGTGCTAGACATCCTGACACAGATACGCAGTATTTT.

The chain has TRBV20-1 and TRBJ2-7, with D perhaps matching TRBD2 (6 bases). V was clipped by 3 bases and J by 0 bases, with 12 bases between them. The CDR3 is 14 residues long. The germline CDR1 and CDR2 sequences are DFQATT and SNEGSKA (reference sequence). The CDR3 DNA reads TGCAGTGCTAGCGTCTTAGCGGCCTCCTACGAGCAGTACTTC. Protein: CSASVLAASYEQYF.

This clonotype showed up many times. V is TRBV29-1 and J is TRBJ2-1, with a weak D call TRBD1 (6 bases). The CDR3 is made up of 13 amino acids. Germline assignment: CDR1 SQVTM and CDR2 ANQGSEA. V dropped 4 bases and J dropped 5 bases, with 12 bases sitting between them. The CDR3 region has the DNA TGCAGCGTTGTTGGGGGCGCTCACAATGAGCAGTTCTTC. It is translated as CSVVGGAHNEQFF.

The table lists this clonotype with many counts. This chain links TRBV29-1 with TRBJ1-4; 7 nucleotides align to TRBD1. The length of the CDR3 is 14 residues. After removal of 4 bases from V and 8 bases from J, the junction contained 10 bases not matched to a gene. CDR1 and CDR2 from the germline V gene are SQVTM and ANQGSEA. The CDR3 region is CSVAPTGSGEKLFF. CDR3 in DNA: TGCAGCGTTGCGCCGACAGGGTCAGGCGAAAAACTGTTTTTT.

The rearrangement uses TRBV6-1 and TRBJ2-3; D remains unclear. Trimming pared 3 bases from V and 2 bases from J, leaving 3 bases between. The germline V gene has CDR1 MNHNS and CDR2 SASEGT. The CDR3 extends over 12 amino acids. The CDR3 is CASSEDTDTQYF. The CDR3 region has the DNA TGTGCCAGCAGTGAGGACACAGATACGCAGTATTTT.

This clonotype was seen a handful of times. V usage is TRBV7-8 and J usage is TRBJ1-1, with D hard to call. The CDR3 length is 14 residues. The V gene lost 3 bases and the J gene lost 1 base, with 9 bases spanning the gap. In germline, CDR1 is SGHVS, CDR2 FQNEAQ. CDR3 region: CASSFGPRNTEAFF. CDR3 bases: TGTGCCAGCAGCTTCGGTCCCCGGAACACTGAAGCTTTCTTT.

The chain has TRBV7-9 and TRBJ2-7; TRBD2 matches at 8 bases. TRBJ2-5 explains the end of the DNA better; the J call may be wrong. CDR1 and CDR2 from the germline V gene are SEHNR and FQNEAQ (reference sequence). The CDR3 consists of 16 residues. CDR3 protein: CASSPLAGYGAETQYF. CDR3 coding DNA: TGTGCCAGCAGCCCCTTAGCGGGGTATGGGGCAGAGACCCAGTACTTC.

This clonotype was seen more than once but under ten times. The chain combines TRBV6-5 with TRBJ2-3; TRBD1 aligns across 10 bases. Germline trimming cut 4 bases from V and 5 bases from J; bases unmatched to any gene: 6. The germline gives CDR1 MNHEY, CDR2 SVGAGI. The CDR3 totals 15 residues. For the CDR3, the DNA is TGTGCCAGCAGTTCCGACAGGGGGCCTCGAGATACGCAGTATTTT. The encoded protein is CASSSDRGPRDTQYF.

The chain employs TRBV12-3 or TRBV12-4 and TRBJ2-3; D is undetermined. This CDR3 has 15 residues. V lost 4 bases, J lost 0 bases, and 11 bases lay in between. The CDR3 spells CASSSRSPSTDTQYF. The CDR3 nucleotides read TGTGCCAGCAGTTCCCGGAGCCCTAGCACAGATACGCAGTATTTT.

This clonotype has more than one count but fewer than ten. This rearrangement joins TRBV6-6 to TRBJ2-5; 7 bases match TRBD2. The J call may be faulty, since TRBJ2-7 better matches the DNA end. Germline V gene sequence: CDR1 MNHNY, CDR2 SVGAGI (reference sequence). CDR3 length: 16 amino acids. The CDR3, as DNA: TGTGCCAGCAGTTACTCGGGAGGGAGGGAGGGTTACGAGCAGTACTTC. Translation gives CASSYSGGREGYEQYF.

The genes are TRBV29-1 and TRBJ2-1; D ambiguous. This CDR3 has 11 residues. The V end was cut by 6 bases, the J end by 13 bases, with 16 bases between. In germline, CDR1 is SQVTM, CDR2 ANQGSEA. The CDR3 DNA reads as TGCAGCGTGGGTTGGGCGACCAAACAGTTCTTC. This encodes CSVGWATKQFF.